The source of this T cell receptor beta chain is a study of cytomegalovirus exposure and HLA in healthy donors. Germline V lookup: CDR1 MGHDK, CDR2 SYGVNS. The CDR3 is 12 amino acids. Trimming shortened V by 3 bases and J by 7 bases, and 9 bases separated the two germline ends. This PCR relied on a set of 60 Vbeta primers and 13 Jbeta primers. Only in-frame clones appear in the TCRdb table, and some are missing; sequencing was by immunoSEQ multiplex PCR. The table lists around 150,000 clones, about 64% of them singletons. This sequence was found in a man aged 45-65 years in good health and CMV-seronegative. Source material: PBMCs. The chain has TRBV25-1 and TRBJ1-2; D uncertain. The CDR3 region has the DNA TGTGCCAGCAGTGAGGGCTTTGGTGGCTACACCTTC. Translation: CASSEGFGGYTF.